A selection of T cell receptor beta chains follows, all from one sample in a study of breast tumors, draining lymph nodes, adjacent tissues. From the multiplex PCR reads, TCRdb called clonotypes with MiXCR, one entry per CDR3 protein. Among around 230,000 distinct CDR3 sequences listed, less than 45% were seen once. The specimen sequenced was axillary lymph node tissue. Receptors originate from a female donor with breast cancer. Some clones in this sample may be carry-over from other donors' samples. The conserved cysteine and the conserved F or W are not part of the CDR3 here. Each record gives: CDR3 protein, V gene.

CDR3 protein: ASSGGLAGVETQY; V gene: TRBV5-1
CDR3 protein: ASQGQGANYGYT; V gene: TRBV2
CDR3 protein: ASSDGQSFSYEQY; V gene: TRBV2
CDR3 protein: SARGDSPGPYEQY; V gene: TRBV20-1
CDR3 protein: ASSHATGSGYT; V gene: TRBV6-2/TRBV6-3
CDR3 protein: ASSLSGAKRGADTQY; V gene: TRBV7-9
CDR3 protein: SACERGAGSDTQY; V gene: TRBV20-1
CDR3 protein: ASSEGTGVTDTQY; V gene: TRBV6-1
CDR3 protein: AWQFTGAYEQY; V gene: TRBV30
CDR3 protein: ASMSVTLVEQY; V gene: TRBV6-1
CDR3 protein: ATSRASGELF; V gene: TRBV15
CDR3 protein: ASSHGGYNEQF; V gene: TRBV27
CDR3 protein: ASSPWVGGPRNEQF; V gene: TRBV7-2
CDR3 protein: ASSLSGQGVGYGYT; V gene: TRBV7-8
CDR3 protein: ASSELAGVRNEKLF; V gene: TRBV7-3
CDR3 protein: ASSLVEREGYT; V gene: TRBV5-1
CDR3 protein: ASSLRASGANVLT; V gene: TRBV12-5
CDR3 protein: ASSLSGRALYHEQF; V gene: TRBV7-9
CDR3 protein: SARPSSSYEQY; V gene: TRBV20-1
CDR3 protein: ASQGDNNKKLF; V gene: TRBV9
CDR3 protein: ASSSGDRGDEETQY; V gene: TRBV7-9
CDR3 protein: ASRGTSGPPGIQY; V gene: TRBV2
CDR3 protein: AISPGREGPIQY; V gene: TRBV10-3
CDR3 protein: ASSLELAYNSPLH; V gene: TRBV5-6
CDR3 protein: ASSFQGVMLYGYT; V gene: TRBV5-6
CDR3 protein: ASSQQSSTEAF; V gene: TRBV7-3
CDR3 protein: AGSEKGLAVNEQF; V gene: TRBV6-1
CDR3 protein: ASSMGGRDNSPLH; V gene: TRBV27
CDR3 protein: ASSLGQGYDQY; V gene: TRBV5-1
CDR3 protein: ASSLKAEGGSEQY; V gene: TRBV2
CDR3 protein: AGSQDLVRVGELF; V gene: TRBV4-3
CDR3 protein: ASSNRGPNIQY; V gene: TRBV6-6
CDR3 protein: AARPGTSGEETQY; V gene: TRBV7-9
CDR3 protein: ASSPSGGAGETQY; V gene: TRBV6-5
CDR3 protein: AISSFQASYEQY; V gene: TRBV10-3
CDR3 protein: ASSLAGFNGYT; V gene: TRBV5-6
CDR3 protein: ASSLGLTGDQETQY; V gene: TRBV5-6
CDR3 protein: ASSLGHVSPLH; V gene: TRBV7-2
CDR3 protein: SVATGWGIHGYTGELF; V gene: TRBV29-1
CDR3 protein: ASSPGTGGTSNQPQH; V gene: TRBV4-3
CDR3 protein: ASSLGGSKAQH; V gene: TRBV28
CDR3 protein: ASSRLSGELF; V gene: TRBV7-9
CDR3 protein: ASSLRPANYGYT; V gene: TRBV27
CDR3 protein: ASSERGAGEAF; V gene: TRBV2
CDR3 protein: SARDQVAGHTDTQY; V gene: TRBV20-1
CDR3 protein: ASSSRGRTDTQY; V gene: TRBV5-4
CDR3 protein: ASSRGQDTRNTIY; V gene: TRBV7-2
CDR3 protein: SAGAGASYNEQY; V gene: TRBV20-1
CDR3 protein: SAEGLAGGSNEKLF; V gene: TRBV20-1
CDR3 protein: SARGQGGETQY; V gene: TRBV20-1
CDR3 protein: ASSQGGTSGTQY; V gene: TRBV4-1
CDR3 protein: SAAGKPGTSQETQY; V gene: TRBV20-1
CDR3 protein: SVEVLTGGVTDTQY; V gene: TRBV29-1